The T cell receptor (beta chain) under discussion was sequenced for a study of T cell repertoires in cytomegalovirus infection. For the study at large: Selected CMV epitopes included recently identified HLA-C-restricted ones as well as well-studied HLA-B-restricted ones. A matching HLA type, together with CMV infection, was signaled by public TCR beta signatures.

Regarding the study as a whole: Cumulated frequencies of public TCR beta families served to identify carriers of CMV plus the relevant HLA. HLA-C-restricted CMV-specific TCR beta clonotypes were dominant in the ex vivo response.

TCRdb reprocessed the reads via MiXCR and lists one record per CDR3 protein. The table shows about 280,000 distinct CDR3 sequences, with under 25% occurring only once. This clonotype came up many times. Its antigen remains unidentified. Trimming cost V 3 bases and J 5 bases; bases outside gene matches: 9. The CDR3 length is 15 residues. This chain connects TRBV12-3 or TRBV12-4 to TRBJ1-1; 7 bases match TRBD1. Specimen: cultured PBMCs, collected from culture after CMV antigen stimulation. This TCR was sampled from a human donor in good health (CMV status not recorded). Some clones in this sample may be carry-over from other donors' samples. CDR3 nucleotides: TGTGCCAGCAGTTTGGGTCCAGGGGGACAAACTGAAGCTTTCTTT. This encodes CASSLGPGGQTEAFF.